Listed below are T cell receptor beta chains from one sample, sequenced in a study of blood T cell repertoires in COVID-19. Only in-frame clones appear in the TCRdb table, and some are missing; sequencing was by immunoSEQ multiplex PCR. Altogether under 350,000 clones are present, more than 80% being singletons, with the ten largest covering under 7%. Sequencing was carried out using peripheral blood. These receptors originate from a woman in her twenties or thirties with COVID-19, enrolled during active disease. Each CDR3 is given with its conserved first and last residue. D genes are given only for firm matches. Size values are once, few and many counts, or a class for expanded clones, and some rows have none.

V: TRBV11-3
J: TRBJ1-1
D: NA
size: once
DNA: TGTGCCAGCAGCTTACGAGGACAGAACACTGAAGCTTTCTTT
CDR3: CASSLRGQNTEAFF

V: TRBV3-1/TRBV3-2
J: TRBJ2-7
D: TRBD1
size: few
DNA: TGTGCCAGCAGCCAGGATGGACAGGCCCCCTACGAGCAGTACTTC
CDR3: CASSQDGQAPYEQYF

V: TRBV6-2/TRBV6-3
J: TRBJ1-5
D: NA
size: NA
DNA: TGTGCCAGCAGTTACTCGACCAGGGTTCAGCCCCAGCATTTT
CDR3: CASSYSTRVQPQHF

V: TRBV19
J: TRBJ2-1
D: NA
size: NA
DNA: TGTGCCAGTAGTATGGGCTCTCCCCCCGGGCAGTTCTTC
CDR3: CASSMGSPPGQFF

V: TRBV27
J: TRBJ2-2
D: TRBD2
size: NA
DNA: TGTGCCAGCAGTTTATTAGCGGGTAGCGGGGAGCTGTTTTTT
CDR3: CASSLLAGSGELFF

V: TRBV5-4
J: TRBJ1-1
D: NA
size: NA
DNA: TGTGCCAGCAGACTAAAACAGGGCAACACTGAAGCTTTCTTT
CDR3: CASRLKQGNTEAFF

V: TRBV27
J: TRBJ2-2
D: NA
size: NA
DNA: TGTGCCAGCAGTCGCCGGGACACCAAGATCGGGGAGCTGTTTTTT
CDR3: CASSRRDTKIGELFF

V: TRBV10-1
J: TRBJ2-1
D: TRBD2
size: NA
DNA: TGCGCCAGCAGTGCTAGCGGGAGCCGTAATGAGCAGTTCTTC
CDR3: CASSASGSRNEQFF

V: TRBV2
J: TRBJ2-7
D: NA
size: once
DNA: TGTGCCAGCAGTGAACCGGGCGAGCAGTACTTC
CDR3: CASSEPGEQYF

V: TRBV5-1
J: TRBJ2-1
D: NA
size: NA
DNA: TGCGCCAGCGCCGGCGGGAACTCCTACAATGAGCAGTTCTTC
CDR3: CASAGGNSYNEQFF

V: TRBV4-3
J: TRBJ2-7
D: NA
size: NA
DNA: TGCGCCAGCAGCCCAGGTAGCGGCTCCTACGAGCAGTACTTC
CDR3: CASSPGSGSYEQYF

V: TRBV7-2
J: TRBJ2-7
D: NA
size: NA
DNA: TGTGCCAGTTCCGACGGGGTCTACGAGCAGTACTTC
CDR3: CASSDGVYEQYF

V: TRBV6-5
J: TRBJ2-3
D: TRBD1
size: NA
DNA: TGTGCCAGCAGCAGGGACAGACTTACAGATACGCAGTATTTT
CDR3: CASSRDRLTDTQYF

V: TRBV14
J: TRBJ2-1
D: TRBD2
size: once
DNA: TGTGCCAGCAGCCGCCCCCTAGCGGGAGGCCATAATGAGCAGTTCTTC
CDR3: CASSRPLAGGHNEQFF

V: TRBV14
J: TRBJ2-7
D: TRBD1
size: once
DNA: TGTGCCAGCAGCCACTTAGACAGGGGGCTCTCCTACGAGCAGTACTTC
CDR3: CASSHLDRGLSYEQYF

V: TRBV12-5
J: TRBJ2-3
D: TRBD2
size: NA
DNA: TGTGCTAGTGGTTTGGGCGGGAGTGATCGGACAGATACGCAGTATTTT
CDR3: CASGLGGSDRTDTQYF

V: TRBV7-2
J: TRBJ2-1
D: NA
size: NA
DNA: TGTGCCACCCGTGGCCCGAACAATGAGCAGTTCTTC
CDR3: CATRGPNNEQFF

V: TRBV30
J: TRBJ1-5
D: NA
size: NA
DNA: TGTGCCTGGAGTGTCGGGGGTTATCAGCCCCAGCATTTT
CDR3: CAWSVGGYQPQHF

V: TRBV24-1
J: TRBJ2-5
D: NA
size: NA
DNA: TGTGCCACCAGTGACGCACCTACAGGGGGAGGGGAGACCCAGTACTTC
CDR3: CATSDAPTGGGETQYF

V: TRBV21-1
J: TRBJ2-2
D: NA
size: NA
DNA: TGTGCCAGCACCCTTCTCAGGATTACCGGGGAGCTGTTTTTT
CDR3: CASTLLRITGELFF